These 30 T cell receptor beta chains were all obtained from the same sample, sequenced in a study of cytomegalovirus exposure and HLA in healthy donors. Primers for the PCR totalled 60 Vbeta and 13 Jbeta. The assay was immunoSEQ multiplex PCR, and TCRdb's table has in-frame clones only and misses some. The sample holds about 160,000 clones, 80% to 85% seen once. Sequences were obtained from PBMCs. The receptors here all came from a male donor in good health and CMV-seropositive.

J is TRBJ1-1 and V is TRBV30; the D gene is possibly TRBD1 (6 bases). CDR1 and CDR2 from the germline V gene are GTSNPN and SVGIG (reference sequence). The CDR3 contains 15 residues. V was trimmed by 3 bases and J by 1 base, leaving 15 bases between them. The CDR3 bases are TGTGCCTGGAGCCCGCCGGGGGGGCGGAACACTGAAGCTTTCTTT. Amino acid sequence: CAWSPPGGRNTEAFF.

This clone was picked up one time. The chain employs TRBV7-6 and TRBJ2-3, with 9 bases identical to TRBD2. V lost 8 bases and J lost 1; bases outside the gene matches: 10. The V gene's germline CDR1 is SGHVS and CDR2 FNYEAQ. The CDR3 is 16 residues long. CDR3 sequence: CASSLAGGSGTDTQYF. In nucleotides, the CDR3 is TGTGCCAGCTCTCTCGCGGGGGGGTCTGGCACAGATACGCAGTATTTT.

The CDR3 sequence is CAISEPAGVYNEQFF. The DNA for the CDR3 is TGTGCCATCAGTGAGCCGGCGGGAGTCTACAATGAGCAGTTCTTC. The J gene is TRBJ2-1, the V gene TRBV10-3; 7 bases align to TRBD2. The CDR3 contains 15 residues. Looked up from germline, CDR1 is ENHRY and CDR2 is SYGVKD. Trimming removed 2 bases from V and 3 bases from J; junction bases left unmatched: 4.

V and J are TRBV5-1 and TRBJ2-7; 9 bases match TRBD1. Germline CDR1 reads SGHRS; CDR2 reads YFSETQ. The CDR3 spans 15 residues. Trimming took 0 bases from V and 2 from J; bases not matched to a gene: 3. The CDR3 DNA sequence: TGCGCCAGCAGCTTGGCCGGGACAGGGACCTACGAGCAGTACTTC. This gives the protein CASSLAGTGTYEQYF. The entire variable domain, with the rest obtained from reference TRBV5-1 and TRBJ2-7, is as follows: KAGVTQTPRYLIKTRGQQVTLSCSPISGHRSVSWYQQTPGQGLQFLFEYFSETQRNKGNFPGRFSGRQFSNSRSEMNVSTLELGDSALYLCASSLAGTGTYEQYFGPGTRLTVT.

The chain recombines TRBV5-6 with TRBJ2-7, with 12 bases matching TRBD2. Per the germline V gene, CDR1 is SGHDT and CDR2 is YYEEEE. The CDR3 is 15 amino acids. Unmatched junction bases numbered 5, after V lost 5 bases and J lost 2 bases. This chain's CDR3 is CASSSTSGSPYEQYF. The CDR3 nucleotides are TGTGCCAGCAGTTCGACTAGCGGGAGTCCCTACGAGCAGTACTTC.

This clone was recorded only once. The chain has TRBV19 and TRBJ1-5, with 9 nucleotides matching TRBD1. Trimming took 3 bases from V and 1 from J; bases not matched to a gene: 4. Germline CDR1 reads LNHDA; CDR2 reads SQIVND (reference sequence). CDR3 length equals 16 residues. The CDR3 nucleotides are TGTGCCAGTAGTATTCCGGGACAGGGAAGCAATCAGCCCCAGCATTTT. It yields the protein CASSIPGQGSNQPQHF.

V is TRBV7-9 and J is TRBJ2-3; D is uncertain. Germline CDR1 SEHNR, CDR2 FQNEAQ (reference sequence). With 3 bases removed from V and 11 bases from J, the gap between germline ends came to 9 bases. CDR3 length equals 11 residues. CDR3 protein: CASSFGLRQYF. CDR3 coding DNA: TGTGCCAGCAGCTTTGGGCTCCGGCAGTATTTT.

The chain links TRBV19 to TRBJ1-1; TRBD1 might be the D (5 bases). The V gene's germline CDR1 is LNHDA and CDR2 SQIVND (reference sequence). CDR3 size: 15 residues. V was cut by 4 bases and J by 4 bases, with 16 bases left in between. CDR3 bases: TGTGCCAGTAGTAGGCCGGCGGGGCATGGCACTGAAGCTTTCTTT. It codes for CASSRPAGHGTEAFF.

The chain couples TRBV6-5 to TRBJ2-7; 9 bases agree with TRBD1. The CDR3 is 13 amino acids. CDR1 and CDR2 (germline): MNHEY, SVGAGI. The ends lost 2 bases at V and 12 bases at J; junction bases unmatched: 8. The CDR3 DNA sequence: TGTGCCAGCAGTTACGGATCCGGGACAGGGTTGTACTTC. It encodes CASSYGSGTGLYF.

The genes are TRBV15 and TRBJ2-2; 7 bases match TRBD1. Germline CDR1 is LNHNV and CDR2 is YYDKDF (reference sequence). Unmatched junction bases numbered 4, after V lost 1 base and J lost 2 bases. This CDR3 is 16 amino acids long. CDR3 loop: CATSRGQGPNTGELFF. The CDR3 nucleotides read TGTGCCACCAGCAGAGGACAGGGCCCCAACACCGGGGAGCTGTTTTTT.

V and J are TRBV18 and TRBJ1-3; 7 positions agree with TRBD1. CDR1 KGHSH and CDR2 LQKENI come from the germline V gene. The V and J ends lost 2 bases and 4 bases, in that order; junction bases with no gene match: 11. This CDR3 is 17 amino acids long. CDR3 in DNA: TGTGCCAGCTCACCAAGTTTAGACAGGGCATCGGGAAACACCATATATTTT. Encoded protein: CASSPSLDRASGNTIYF.

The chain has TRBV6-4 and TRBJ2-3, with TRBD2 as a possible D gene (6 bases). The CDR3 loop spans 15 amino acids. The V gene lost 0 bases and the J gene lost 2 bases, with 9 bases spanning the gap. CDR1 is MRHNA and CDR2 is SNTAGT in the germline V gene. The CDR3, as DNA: TGTGCCAGCAGTGACTCTGTAGCGGTCACAGATACGCAGTATTTT. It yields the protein CASSDSVAVTDTQYF.

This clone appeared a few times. In DNA, the CDR3 is TGTGCCAGTAGTATCCGGACAGGGGGTCTTGAAGCTTTCTTT. As protein: CASSIRTGGLEAFF. The rearrangement joins TRBV19 to TRBJ1-1; 10 bases align to TRBD1. The CDR3 spans 14 residues. The germline CDR1 and CDR2 sequences are LNHDA and SQIVND (reference sequence). Trimming removed 3 bases from V and 7 bases from J; junction bases left unmatched: 5. Variable domain in full (rest from reference TRBV19 and TRBJ1-1): DGGITQSPKYLFRKEGQNVTLSCEQNLNHDAMYWYRQDPGQGLRLIYYSQIVNDFQKGDIAEGYSVSREKKESFPLTVTSAQKNPTAFYLCASSIRTGGLEAFFGQGTRLTVV.

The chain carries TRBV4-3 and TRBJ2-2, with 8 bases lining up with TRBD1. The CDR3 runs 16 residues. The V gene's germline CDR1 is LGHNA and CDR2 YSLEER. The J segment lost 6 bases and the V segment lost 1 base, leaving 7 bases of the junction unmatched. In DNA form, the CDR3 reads TGCGCCAGCAGCCAAGGATCCAGGGGGCTGGCCGGGGAGCTGTTTTTT. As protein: CASSQGSRGLAGELFF.

The CDR3 bases are TGTGCCAGCAGTTTATCTCCAGGGGGCGCCTACAATGAGCAGTTCTTC. Translation gives CASSLSPGGAYNEQFF. The chain carries TRBV28 and TRBJ2-1, with 8 bases aligning to TRBD1. In germline, CDR1 is MDHEN, CDR2 SYDVKM. V trimming: 1 base; J trimming: 2 bases; junction bases outside the gene matches: 4. The CDR3 spans 16 residues.

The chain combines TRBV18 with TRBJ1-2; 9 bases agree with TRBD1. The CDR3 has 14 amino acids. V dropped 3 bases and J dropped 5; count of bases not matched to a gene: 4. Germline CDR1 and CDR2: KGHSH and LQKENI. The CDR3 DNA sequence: TGTGCCAGCTCACCGGGGACAGGGAGGTATGGCTACACCTTC. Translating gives CASSPGTGRYGYTF.

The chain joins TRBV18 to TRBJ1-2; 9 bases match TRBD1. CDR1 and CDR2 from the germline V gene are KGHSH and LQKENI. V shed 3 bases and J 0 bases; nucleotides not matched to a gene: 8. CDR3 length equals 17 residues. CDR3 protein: CASSPVGQGITNYGYTF. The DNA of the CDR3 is TGTGCCAGCTCACCTGTGGGACAGGGTATAACTAACTATGGCTACACCTTC.

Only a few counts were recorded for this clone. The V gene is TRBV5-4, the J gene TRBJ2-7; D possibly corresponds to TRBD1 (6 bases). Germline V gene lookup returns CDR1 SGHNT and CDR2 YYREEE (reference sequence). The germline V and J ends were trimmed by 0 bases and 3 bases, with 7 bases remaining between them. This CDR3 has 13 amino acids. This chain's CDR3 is CASSLDRVYEQYF. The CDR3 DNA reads TGTGCCAGCAGCTTGGACAGGGTCTACGAGCAGTACTTC.

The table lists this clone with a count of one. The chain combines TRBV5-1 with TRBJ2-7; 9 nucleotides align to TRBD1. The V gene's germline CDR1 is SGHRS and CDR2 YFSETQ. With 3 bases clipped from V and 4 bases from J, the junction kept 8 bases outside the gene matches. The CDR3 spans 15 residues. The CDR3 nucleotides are TGCGCCAGCAGCTCCAGAGGGACAGGGTTTTACGAGCAGTACTTC. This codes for CASSSRGTGFYEQYF. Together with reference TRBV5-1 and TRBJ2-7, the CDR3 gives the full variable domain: KAGVTQTPRYLIKTRGQQVTLSCSPISGHRSVSWYQQTPGQGLQFLFEYFSETQRNKGNFPGRFSGRQFSNSRSEMNVSTLELGDSALYLCASSSRGTGFYEQYFGPGTRLTVT.

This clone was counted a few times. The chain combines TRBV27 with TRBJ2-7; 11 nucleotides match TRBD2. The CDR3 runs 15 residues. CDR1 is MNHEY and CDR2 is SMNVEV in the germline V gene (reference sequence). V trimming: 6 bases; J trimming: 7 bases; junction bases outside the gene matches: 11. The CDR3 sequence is CASSNNPSGGREQYF. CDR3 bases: TGTGCCAGCAGCAACAACCCTAGCGGGGGGCGAGAGCAGTACTTC.

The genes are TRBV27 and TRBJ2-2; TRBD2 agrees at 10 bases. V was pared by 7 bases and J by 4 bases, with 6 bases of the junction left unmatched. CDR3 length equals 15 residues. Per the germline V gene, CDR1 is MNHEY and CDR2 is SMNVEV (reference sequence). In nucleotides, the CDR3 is TGTGCCAGCACCGCGGGACTAGCGATCACCGGGGAGCTGTTTTTT. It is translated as CASTAGLAITGELFF.

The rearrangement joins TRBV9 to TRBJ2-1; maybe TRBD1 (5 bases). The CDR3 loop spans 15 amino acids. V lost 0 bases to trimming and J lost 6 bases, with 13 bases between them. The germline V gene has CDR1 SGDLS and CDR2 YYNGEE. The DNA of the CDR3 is TGTGCCAGCAGCGTAGGACAGCCATACCCCAATGAGCAGTTCTTC. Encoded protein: CASSVGQPYPNEQFF.

The CDR3 protein is CASSLGVNTEAFF. CDR3 sequence (DNA): TGCGCCAGCAGCTTGGGAGTGAACACTGAAGCTTTCTTT. This sequence joins TRBV5-1 and TRBJ1-1; D unclear. CDR3 size: 13 residues. V lost 0 bases to trimming and J lost 0 bases, with 3 bases between them. The germline V gene encodes CDR1 SGHRS and CDR2 YFSETQ.

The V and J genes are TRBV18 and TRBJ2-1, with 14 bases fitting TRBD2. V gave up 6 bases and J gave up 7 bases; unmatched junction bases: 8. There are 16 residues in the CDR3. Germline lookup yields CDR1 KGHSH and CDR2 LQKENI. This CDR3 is CASSPPTSGRANEQFF. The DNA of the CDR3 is TGTGCCAGCTCCCCTCCGACTAGCGGGAGGGCTAATGAGCAGTTCTTC.

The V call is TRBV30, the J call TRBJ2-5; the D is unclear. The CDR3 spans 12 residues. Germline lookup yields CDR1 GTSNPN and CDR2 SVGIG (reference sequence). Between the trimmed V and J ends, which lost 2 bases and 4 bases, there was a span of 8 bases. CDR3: CAWSIGGETQYF. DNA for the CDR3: TGTGCCTGGAGTATTGGCGGAGAGACCCAGTACTTC.

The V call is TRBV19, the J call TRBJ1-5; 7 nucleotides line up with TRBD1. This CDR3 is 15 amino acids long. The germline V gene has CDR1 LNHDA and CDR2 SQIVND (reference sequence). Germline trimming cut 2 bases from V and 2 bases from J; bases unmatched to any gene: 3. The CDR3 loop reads CASSISGGGNQPQHF. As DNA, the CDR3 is TGTGCCAGTAGTATATCAGGGGGAGGCAATCAGCCCCAGCATTTT.

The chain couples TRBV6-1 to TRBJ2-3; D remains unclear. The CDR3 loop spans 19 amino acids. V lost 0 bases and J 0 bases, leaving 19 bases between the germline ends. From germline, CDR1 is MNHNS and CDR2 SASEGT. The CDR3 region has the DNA TGTGCCAGCAGTGAAGCCTTTTTTGCTGGCGGAGCTAGCACAGATACGCAGTATTTT. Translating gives CASSEAFFAGGASTDTQYF.

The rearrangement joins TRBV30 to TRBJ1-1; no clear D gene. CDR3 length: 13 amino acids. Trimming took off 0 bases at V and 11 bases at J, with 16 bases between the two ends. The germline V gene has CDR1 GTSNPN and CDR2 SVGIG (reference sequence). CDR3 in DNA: TGTGCCTGGAGTGTCGTGGGAGGTGGGGTGGCTTTCTTT. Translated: CAWSVVGGGVAFF.

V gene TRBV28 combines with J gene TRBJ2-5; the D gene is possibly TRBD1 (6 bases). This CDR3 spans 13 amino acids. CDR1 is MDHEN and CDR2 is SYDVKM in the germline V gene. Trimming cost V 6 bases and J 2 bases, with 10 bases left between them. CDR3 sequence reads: CASSRTEQETQYF. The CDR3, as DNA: TGTGCCAGCAGCCGGACAGAACAAGAGACCCAGTACTTC.

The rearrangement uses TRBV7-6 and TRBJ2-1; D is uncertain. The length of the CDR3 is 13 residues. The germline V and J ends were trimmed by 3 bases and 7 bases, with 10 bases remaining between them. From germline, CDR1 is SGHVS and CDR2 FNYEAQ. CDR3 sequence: CASSFPRNNEQFF. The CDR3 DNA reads TGTGCCAGCAGCTTCCCTAGAAATAATGAGCAGTTCTTC.